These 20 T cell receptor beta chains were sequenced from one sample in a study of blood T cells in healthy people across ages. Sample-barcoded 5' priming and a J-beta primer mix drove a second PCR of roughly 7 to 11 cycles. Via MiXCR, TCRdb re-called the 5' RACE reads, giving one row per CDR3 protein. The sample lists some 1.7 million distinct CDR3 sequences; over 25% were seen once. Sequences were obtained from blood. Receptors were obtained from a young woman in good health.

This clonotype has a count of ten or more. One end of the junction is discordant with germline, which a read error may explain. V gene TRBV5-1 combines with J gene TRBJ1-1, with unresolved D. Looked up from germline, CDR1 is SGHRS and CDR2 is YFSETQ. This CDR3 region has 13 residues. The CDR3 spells CASSLTRNTEAFF. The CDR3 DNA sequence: TGTGCCAGCAGCTTAACCAGGAACACTGAAGCTTTCTTT.

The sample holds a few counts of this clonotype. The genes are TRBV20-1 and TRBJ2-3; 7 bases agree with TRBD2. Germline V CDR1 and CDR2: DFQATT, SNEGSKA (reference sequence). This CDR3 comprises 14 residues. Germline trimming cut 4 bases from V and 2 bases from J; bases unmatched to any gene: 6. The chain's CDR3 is CSAIPAGATDTQYF. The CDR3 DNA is TGCAGTGCTATCCCCGCGGGAGCCACAGATACGCAGTATTTT.

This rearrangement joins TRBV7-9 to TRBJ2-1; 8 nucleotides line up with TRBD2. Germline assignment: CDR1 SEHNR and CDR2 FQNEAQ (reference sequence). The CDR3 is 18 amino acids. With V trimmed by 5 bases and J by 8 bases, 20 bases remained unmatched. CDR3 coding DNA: TGTGCCAGCAGCCCCTACCCGGGGAGCGGGAGCGGTGGCGATGAGCAGTTCTTC. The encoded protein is CASSPYPGSGSGGDEQFF. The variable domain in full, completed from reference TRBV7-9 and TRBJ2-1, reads DTGVSQNPRHKITKRGQNVTFRCDPISEHNRLYWYRQTLGQGPEFLTYFQNEAQLEKSRLLSDRFSAERPKGSFSTLEIQRTEQGDSAMYLCASSPYPGSGSGGDEQFFGPGTRLTVL.

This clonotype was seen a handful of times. CDR3 sequence: CASSLSYGSYEQYF. DNA of the CDR3: TGTGCCAGCAGTTTATCTTACGGCTCCTACGAGCAGTACTTC. The chain couples TRBV27 to TRBJ2-7, with D uncertain. V was pared by 0 bases and J by 0 bases, with 6 bases between. CDR3 length: 14 amino acids. Germline V lookup: CDR1 MNHEY, CDR2 SMNVEV (reference sequence).

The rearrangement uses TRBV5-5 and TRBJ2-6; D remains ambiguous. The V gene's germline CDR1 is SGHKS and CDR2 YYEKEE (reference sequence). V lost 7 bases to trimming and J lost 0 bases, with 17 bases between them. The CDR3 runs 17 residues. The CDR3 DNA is TGTGCCAGCGCTTCCACCCACCGCATCTCTGGGGCCAACGTCCTGACTTTC. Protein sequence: CASASTHRISGANVLTF.

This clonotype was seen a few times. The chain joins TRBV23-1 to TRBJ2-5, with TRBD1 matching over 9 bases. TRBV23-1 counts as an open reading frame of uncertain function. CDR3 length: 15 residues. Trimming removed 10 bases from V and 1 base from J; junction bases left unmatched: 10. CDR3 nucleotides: TGCGCCATCCTAGGGGGGACAGGGCCCCAAGAGACCCAGTACTTC. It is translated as CAILGGTGPQETQYF.

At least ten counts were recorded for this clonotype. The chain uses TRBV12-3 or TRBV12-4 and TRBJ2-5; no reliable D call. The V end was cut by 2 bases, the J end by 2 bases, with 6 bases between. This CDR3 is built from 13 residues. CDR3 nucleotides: TGTGCCAGCAGTTTATGGATTCAAGAGACCCAGTACTTC. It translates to CASSLWIQETQYF.

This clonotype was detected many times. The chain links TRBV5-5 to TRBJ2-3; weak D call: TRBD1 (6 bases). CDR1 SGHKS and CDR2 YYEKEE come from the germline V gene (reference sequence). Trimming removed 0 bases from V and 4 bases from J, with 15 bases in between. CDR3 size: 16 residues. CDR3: CASSLDWFQGSDTQYF. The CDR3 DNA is TGTGCCAGCAGCTTGGACTGGTTCCAGGGGTCAGATACGCAGTATTTT. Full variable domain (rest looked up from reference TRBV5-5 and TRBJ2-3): DAGVTQSPTHLIKTRGQQVTLRCSPISGHKSVSWYQQVLGQGPQFIFQYYEKEERGRGNFPDRFSARQFPNYSSELNVNALLLGDSALYLCASSLDWFQGSDTQYFGPGTRLTVL.

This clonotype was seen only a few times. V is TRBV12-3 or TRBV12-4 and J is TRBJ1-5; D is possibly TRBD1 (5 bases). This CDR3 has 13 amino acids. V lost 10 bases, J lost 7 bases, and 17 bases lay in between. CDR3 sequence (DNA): TGTGCCAACAAACAGCGGGGGGGGCAGCCCCAGCATTTT. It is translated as CANKQRGGQPQHF.

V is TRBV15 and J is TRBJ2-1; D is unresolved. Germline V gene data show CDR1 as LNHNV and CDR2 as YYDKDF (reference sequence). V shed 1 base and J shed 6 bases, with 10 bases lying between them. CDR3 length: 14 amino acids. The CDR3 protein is CATSRGGGSNEQFF. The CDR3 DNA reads TGTGCCACCAGCAGAGGAGGTGGGTCCAATGAGCAGTTCTTC.

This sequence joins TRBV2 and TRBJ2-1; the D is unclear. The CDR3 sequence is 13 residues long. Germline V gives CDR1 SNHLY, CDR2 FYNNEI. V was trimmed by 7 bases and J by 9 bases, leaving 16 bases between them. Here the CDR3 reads CASTGTGSVEQFF. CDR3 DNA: TGTGCCAGCACCGGTACGGGTTCCGTTGAGCAGTTCTTC.

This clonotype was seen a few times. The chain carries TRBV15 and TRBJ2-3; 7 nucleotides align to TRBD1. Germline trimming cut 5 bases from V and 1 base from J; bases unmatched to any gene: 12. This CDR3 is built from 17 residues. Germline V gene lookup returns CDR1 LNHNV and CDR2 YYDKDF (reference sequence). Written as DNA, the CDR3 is TGTGCCACCAGCGAGGGACAGCCCGTCGACGGCACAGATACGCAGTATTTT. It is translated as CATSEGQPVDGTDTQYF.

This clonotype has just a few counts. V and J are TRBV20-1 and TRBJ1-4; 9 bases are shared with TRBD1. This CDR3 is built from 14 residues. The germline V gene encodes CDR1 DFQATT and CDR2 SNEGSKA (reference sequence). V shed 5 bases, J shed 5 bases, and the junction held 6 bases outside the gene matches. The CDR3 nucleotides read TGCAGTGCTTCACGACAGGGGGGGAATGAAAAACTGTTTTTT. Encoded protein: CSASRQGGNEKLFF.

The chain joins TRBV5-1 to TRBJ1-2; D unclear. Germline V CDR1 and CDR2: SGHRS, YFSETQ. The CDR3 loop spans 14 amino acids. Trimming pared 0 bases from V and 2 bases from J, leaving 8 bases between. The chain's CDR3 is CASSLDAQNYGYTF. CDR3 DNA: TGCGCCAGCAGCTTGGATGCGCAGAACTATGGCTACACCTTC.

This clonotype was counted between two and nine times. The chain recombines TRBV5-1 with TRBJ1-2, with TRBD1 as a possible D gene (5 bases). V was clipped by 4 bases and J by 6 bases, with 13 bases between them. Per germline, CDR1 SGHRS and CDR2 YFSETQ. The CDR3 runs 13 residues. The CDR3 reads CASSTGPPNGYTF. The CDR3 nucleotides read TGCGCCAGCAGCACGGGACCACCCAATGGCTACACCTTC.

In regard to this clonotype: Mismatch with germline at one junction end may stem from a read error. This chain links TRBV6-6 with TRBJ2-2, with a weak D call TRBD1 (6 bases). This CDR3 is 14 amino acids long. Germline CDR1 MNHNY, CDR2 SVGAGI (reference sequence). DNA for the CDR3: TGTGCCGGCAGTTATTCAGGGGACACCGGGGAGCTGTTTTTT. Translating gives CAGSYSGDTGELFF.

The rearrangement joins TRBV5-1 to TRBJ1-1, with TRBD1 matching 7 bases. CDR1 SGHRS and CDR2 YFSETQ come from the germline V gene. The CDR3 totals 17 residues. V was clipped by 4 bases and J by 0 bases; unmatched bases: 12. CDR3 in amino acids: CASSGGTAIRLNTEAFF. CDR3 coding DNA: TGCGCCAGCAGCGGCGGGACAGCCATAAGATTGAACACTGAAGCTTTCTTT.

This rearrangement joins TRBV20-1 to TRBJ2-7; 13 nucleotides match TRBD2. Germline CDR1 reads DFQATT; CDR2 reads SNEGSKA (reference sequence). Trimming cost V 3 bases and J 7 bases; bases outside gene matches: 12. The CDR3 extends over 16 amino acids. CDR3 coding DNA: TGCAGTGCTAGTAAGACTAGCGGGAGGTCCGACAATGAGCAGTACTTC. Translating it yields CSASKTSGRSDNEQYF.

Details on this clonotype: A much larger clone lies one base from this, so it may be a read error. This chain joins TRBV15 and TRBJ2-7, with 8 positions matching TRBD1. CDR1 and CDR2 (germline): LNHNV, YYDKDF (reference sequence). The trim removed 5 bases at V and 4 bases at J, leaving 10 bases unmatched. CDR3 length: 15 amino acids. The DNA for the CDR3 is TGTGCCACCAGCGGTTGGGGACAGGACAATTACGAGCAGTACTTC. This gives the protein CATSGWGQDNYEQYF.

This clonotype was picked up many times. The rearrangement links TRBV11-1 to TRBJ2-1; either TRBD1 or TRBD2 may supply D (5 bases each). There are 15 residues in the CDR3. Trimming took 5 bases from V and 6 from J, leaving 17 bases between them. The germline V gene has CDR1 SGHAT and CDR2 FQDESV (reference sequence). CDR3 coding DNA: TGTGCCAGCAGCATCCGGGACCCCCAAATCAATGAGCAGTTCTTC. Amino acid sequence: CASSIRDPQINEQFF.